The 16 T cell receptor beta chains in this list originate from one sample, sequenced in a study of Ad26.COV2.S vaccination and SARS-CoV-2 variants (dated by TCRdb to about 2021). To prepare the library, the immunoSEQ multiplex PCR assay was applied. Imported from immuneACCESS, the table was reduced by TCRdb to in-frame sequences with V and J called. These copies leave out some clones; in studies compared against another copy, an unresolved V gene accounts for under half, and the cause of the remainder is not known. This sample is represented by nearly 400,000 clones; around nine tenths of them were singletons. In total, the top ten clones hold approximately 1.9% of the sample. The sample's treatment or condition label is to be understood as: roughly 19 received Ad26.COV2.S at low or high dose, single or two shots; 5 received placebo; per-sample allocation not given. For vaccine and placebo recipients, the sequenced repertoires came from samples collected on day 63 after the first injection.

The sample in question was peripheral blood, obtained in a trial of Ad26.COV2.S vaccine versus placebo. The receptor set was obtained from a person aged 18-60 years who received the Ad26.COV2.S COVID-19 vaccine or a placebo.

This clone has only a few counts. The chain links TRBV24-1 to TRBJ1-5; TRBD1 matches at 7 bases. From germline, CDR1 is KGHDR and CDR2 SFDVKD. Germline trimming cut 7 bases from V and 3 bases from J; bases unmatched to any gene: 2. The CDR3 spans 13 residues. In DNA, the CDR3 is TGTGCCACCAGGGGACAGCCCAATCAGCCCCAGCATTTT. The encoded protein is CATRGQPNQPQHF.

V gene TRBV6-1 combines with J gene TRBJ2-6; TRBD1 aligns across 8 bases. Germline values: CDR1 MNHNS, CDR2 SASEGT. This CDR3 contains 19 residues. The V segment lost 4 bases and the J segment 0 bases; nucleotides outside the gene matches: 11. The CDR3 region has the DNA TGTGCCAGCAGTGCCACCGGGACAGGAGTATACTCTGGGGCCAACGTCCTGACTTTC. Its protein is CASSATGTGVYSGANVLTF.

The rearrangement links TRBV4-1 to TRBJ2-2; TRBD1 is a possible D gene (6 bases). There are 17 residues in the CDR3. Per germline, CDR1 MGHRA and CDR2 YSYEKL. Between the trimmed V and J ends, which lost 0 bases and 6 bases, there was a span of 17 bases. The CDR3 spells CASSQDPGQGPAGELFF. In nucleotides, the CDR3 is TGCGCCAGCAGCCAAGATCCGGGGCAGGGGCCGGCCGGGGAGCTGTTTTTT.

The chain joins TRBV9 to TRBJ2-5, with D hard to call. The CDR3 sequence is 14 residues long. V was trimmed by 0 bases and J by 0 bases, leaving 6 bases between them. Germline values: CDR1 SGDLS, CDR2 YYNGEE. This chain's CDR3 is CASSVGGDQETQYF. In nucleotides, the CDR3 is TGTGCCAGCAGCGTAGGTGGGGACCAAGAGACCCAGTACTTC.

For the CDR3, the DNA is TGTGCCAGCAGCTTAAAAGTGGCGGCGGGCTACGAGCAGTACTTC. Encoded protein: CASSLKVAAGYEQYF. This sequence joins TRBV11-3 and TRBJ2-7; D is possibly TRBD2 (5 bases). V lost 2 bases, J lost 3 bases, and 14 bases lay in between. CDR3 length: 15 amino acids. Germline loops: CDR1 SGHNT, CDR2 YENEEA.

The rearrangement uses TRBV10-3 and TRBJ1-1, with D possibly TRBD1 on 5 matching bases. There are 14 residues in the CDR3. Germline V gene lookup returns CDR1 ENHRY and CDR2 SYGVKD. Deletions cut 6 bases from V and 3 bases from J, with 14 bases between. The CDR3 region is CAISYTGDDTEAFF. The CDR3 nucleotides read TGTGCCATCAGCTACACAGGAGACGACACTGAAGCTTTCTTT.

The chain uses TRBV28 and TRBJ1-2, with a weak D call TRBD1 (5 bases). The V gene lost 3 bases and the J gene lost 8 bases, with 16 bases spanning the gap. Looked up from germline, CDR1 is MDHEN and CDR2 is SYDVKM. The CDR3 totals 14 residues. The CDR3 nucleotides are TGTGCCAGCAGTTTTGGGGCAGGGAGTATCGGCTACACCTTC. Translation: CASSFGAGSIGYTF.

The chain recombines TRBV5-4 with TRBJ2-7; D possibly corresponds to TRBD2 (5 bases). CDR3 length: 13 residues. V was trimmed by 2 bases and J by 5 bases, leaving 11 bases between them. The germline V gene encodes CDR1 SGHNT and CDR2 YYREEE (reference sequence). The CDR3, as DNA: TGTGCCAGCAGCTTCCCGGGATCGGACGAGCAGTACTTC. Translation gives CASSFPGSDEQYF.

The V gene is TRBV19, the J gene TRBJ1-6, with 8 bases aligning to TRBD1. V shed 6 bases and J 7 bases; nucleotides not matched to a gene: 5. The germline gives CDR1 LNHDA, CDR2 SQIVND (reference sequence). The CDR3 consists of 14 residues. The chain's CDR3 is CASSAGGANSPLHF. CDR3 in DNA: TGTGCCAGTAGCGCAGGGGGCGCGAATTCACCCCTCCACTTT.

In nucleotides, the CDR3 is TGTGCCAGCAGTTTTGCTTTCGGGAGGGGGAACACCGGGGAGCTGTTTTTT. It is translated as CASSFAFGRGNTGELFF. J is TRBJ2-2 and V is TRBV28, with 8 bases matching TRBD2. V dropped 3 bases and J dropped 1; count of bases not matched to a gene: 7. The length of the CDR3 is 17 residues. The V gene's germline CDR1 is MDHEN and CDR2 SYDVKM.

This clone showed up just a few times. This chain joins TRBV5-4 and TRBJ2-7, with TRBD1 matching 8 bases. Germline CDR1 reads SGHNT; CDR2 reads YYREEE (reference sequence). The CDR3 has 14 amino acids. Unmatched junction bases numbered 4, after V lost 3 bases and J lost 2 bases. CDR3 DNA: TGTGCCAGCAGCTCAGGGACAGGCCCCTACGAGCAGTACTTC. This codes for CASSSGTGPYEQYF. The variable domain in full, with the rest retrieved from reference TRBV5-4 and TRBJ2-7, is ETGVTQSPTHLIKTRGQQVTLRCSSQSGHNTVSWYQQALGQGPQFIFQYYREEENGRGNFPPRFSGLQFPNYSSELNVNALELDDSALYLCASSSGTGPYEQYFGPGTRLTVT.

This clone was seen a few times. The chain joins TRBV6-2 or TRBV6-3 to TRBJ1-1; D gene uncertain. Germline lookup yields CDR1 MNHEY and CDR2 SVGEGT. This CDR3 spans 14 amino acids. The V gene lost 5 bases and the J gene lost 0 bases, with 10 bases spanning the gap. This chain's CDR3 is CASSRAGMNTEAFF. CDR3 nucleotides: TGTGCCAGCAGTAGGGCGGGGATGAACACTGAAGCTTTCTTT.

The V call is TRBV10-3, the J call TRBJ1-2; D is possibly TRBD1 (6 bases). In germline, CDR1 is ENHRY, CDR2 SYGVKD. With 2 bases removed from V and 4 bases from J, the gap between germline ends came to 8 bases. This CDR3 region has 13 residues. CDR3 residues: CAISEPGAYGYTF. The CDR3 DNA follows: TGTGCCATCAGTGAGCCAGGGGCCTATGGCTACACCTTC.

The chain is built from TRBV5-6 and TRBJ2-1, with 9 nucleotides matching TRBD2. The germline gives CDR1 SGHDT, CDR2 YYEEEE. This CDR3 contains 19 residues. V trimming: 0 bases; J trimming: 7 bases; junction bases outside the gene matches: 17. For the CDR3, the DNA is TGTGCCAGCAGCTTGGTTTTTGTGCGGCGGGAGGGCTCTCTGAATGAGCAGTTCTTC. Its protein product is CASSLVFVRREGSLNEQFF.

Concerning this clone: The same CDR3 arises from other DNA sequences in this sample as well. The chain carries TRBV3-1 (or the pseudogene TRBV3-2) and TRBJ2-7; the D is unclear. Trimming took off 1 base at V and 5 bases at J, with 3 bases between the two ends. CDR1 and CDR2 (germline): LGHDT, YNNKEL (reference sequence). CDR3 length: 11 residues. The CDR3 sequence: CASSQGDEQYF. In DNA form, the CDR3 reads TGTGCCAGCAGCCAAGGGGACGAGCAGTACTTC.

The chain uses TRBV13 and TRBJ1-3; D not resolved. CDR1 PRHDT and CDR2 FYEKMQ come from the germline V gene (reference sequence). V gave up 3 bases and J gave up 3 bases, with 15 bases separating them. The CDR3 is 16 residues long. CDR3 sequence: CASSLRPRFNGNTIYF. CDR3 coding DNA: TGTGCCAGCAGCTTGCGCCCCCGGTTTAATGGAAACACCATATATTTT.